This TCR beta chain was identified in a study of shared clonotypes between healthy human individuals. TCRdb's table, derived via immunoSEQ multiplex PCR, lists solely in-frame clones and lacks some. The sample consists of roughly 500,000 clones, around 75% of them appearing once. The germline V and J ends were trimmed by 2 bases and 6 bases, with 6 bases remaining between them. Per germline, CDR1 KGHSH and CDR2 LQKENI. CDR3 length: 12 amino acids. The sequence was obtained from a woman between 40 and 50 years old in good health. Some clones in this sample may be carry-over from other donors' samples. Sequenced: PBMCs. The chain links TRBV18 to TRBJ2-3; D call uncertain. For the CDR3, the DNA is TGTGCCAGCTCACCAGCCTGGGATACGCAGTATTTT. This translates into CASSPAWDTQYF.